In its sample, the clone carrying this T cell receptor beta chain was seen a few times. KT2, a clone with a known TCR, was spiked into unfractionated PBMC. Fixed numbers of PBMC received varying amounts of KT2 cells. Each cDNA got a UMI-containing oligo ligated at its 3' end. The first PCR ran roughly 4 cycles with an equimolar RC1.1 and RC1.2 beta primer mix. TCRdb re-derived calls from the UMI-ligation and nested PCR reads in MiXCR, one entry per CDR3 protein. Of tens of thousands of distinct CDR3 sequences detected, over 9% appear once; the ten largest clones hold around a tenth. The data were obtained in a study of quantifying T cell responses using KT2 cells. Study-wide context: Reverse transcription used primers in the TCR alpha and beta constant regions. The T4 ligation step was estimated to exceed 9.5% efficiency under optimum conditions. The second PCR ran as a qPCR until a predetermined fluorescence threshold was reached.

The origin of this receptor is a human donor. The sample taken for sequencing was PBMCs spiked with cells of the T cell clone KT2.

In DNA form, the CDR3 reads TGTGCCAGCTCACCACCCGGTGAGCCCCAGCATTTT. Translating it yields CASSPPGEPQHF. This chain joins TRBV18 and TRBJ1-5; D not resolved. V lost 0 bases and J 8 bases, leaving 5 bases between the germline ends. The CDR3 extends over 12 amino acids. Germline V lookup: CDR1 KGHSH, CDR2 LQKENI.